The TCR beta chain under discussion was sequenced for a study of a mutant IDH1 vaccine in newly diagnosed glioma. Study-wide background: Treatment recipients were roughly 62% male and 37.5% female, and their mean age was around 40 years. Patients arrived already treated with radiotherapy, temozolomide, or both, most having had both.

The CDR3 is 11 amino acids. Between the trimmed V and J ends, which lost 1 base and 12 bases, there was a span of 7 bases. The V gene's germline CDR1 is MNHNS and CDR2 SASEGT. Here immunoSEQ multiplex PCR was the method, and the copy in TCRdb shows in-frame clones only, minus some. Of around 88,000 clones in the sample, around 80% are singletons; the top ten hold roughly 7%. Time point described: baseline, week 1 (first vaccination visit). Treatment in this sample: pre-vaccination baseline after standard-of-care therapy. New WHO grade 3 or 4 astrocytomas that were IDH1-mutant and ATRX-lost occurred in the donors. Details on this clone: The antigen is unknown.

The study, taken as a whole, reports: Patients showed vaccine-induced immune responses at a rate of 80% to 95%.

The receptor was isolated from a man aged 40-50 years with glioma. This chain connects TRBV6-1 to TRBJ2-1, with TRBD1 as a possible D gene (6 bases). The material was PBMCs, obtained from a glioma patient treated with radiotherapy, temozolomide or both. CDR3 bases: TGTGCCAGCAGTGAAGGCAGGGGGCAGTTCTTC. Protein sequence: CASSEGRGQFF.